The 25 T cell receptor beta chains in this list originate from one sample, sequenced in a study of blood T cell repertoires in COVID-19. Assay: immunoSEQ multiplex PCR; the TCRdb copy retains only in-frame clones and omits some. This table holds around 78,000 clones, about 89% found once. The sample comprised peripheral blood. The receptors were gathered from a woman between 55 and 75 years old with acute or convalescent COVID-19.

The chain carries TRBV6-6 and TRBJ2-5, with 8 bases identical to TRBD1. V shed 2 bases, J shed 4 bases, and the junction held 3 bases outside the gene matches. CDR1 and CDR2 from the germline V gene are MNHNY and SVGAGI (reference sequence). The CDR3 is 14 residues long. CDR3 amino acids: CASSYPGQGETQYF. CDR3 nucleotides: TGTGCCAGCAGTTACCCCGGACAGGGAGAGACCCAGTACTTC.

The chain has TRBV7-2 and TRBJ1-2, with a weak D call TRBD1 (5 bases). The germline V gene encodes CDR1 SGHTA and CDR2 FQGNSA. V lost 4 bases, J lost 6 bases, and 12 bases lay in between. The CDR3 length is 13 residues. CDR3 amino acids: CASSYPTEDGYTF. CDR3 bases: TGTGCCAGCAGCTACCCGACAGAGGATGGCTACACCTTC.

The V call is TRBV6-5, the J call TRBJ2-7; perhaps TRBD1 as D (5 bases). Looked up from germline, CDR1 is MNHEY and CDR2 is SVGAGI. The CDR3 covers 13 residues. V was pared by 6 bases and J by 3 bases, with 12 bases between. The CDR3 DNA reads TGTGCCAGCAGCTCTGACAGTTTCTACGAGCAGTACTTC. Its translation: CASSSDSFYEQYF.

The chain is built from TRBV6-6 and TRBJ1-4; 9 bases match TRBD1. J gave up 5 bases and V 2 bases, and 3 bases lay outside the gene matches. Germline V gene data show CDR1 as MNHNY and CDR2 as SVGAGI (reference sequence). This CDR3 spans 15 amino acids. The CDR3 DNA reads TGTGCCAGCAGTTACGGAACAGGGGGCAATGAAAAACTGTTTTTT. As protein: CASSYGTGGNEKLFF.

This chain connects TRBV7-2 to TRBJ2-3; the match to TRBD2 covers 11 bases. J gave up 4 bases and V 5 bases, and 11 bases lay outside the gene matches. In germline, CDR1 is SGHTA, CDR2 FQGNSA. CDR3 size: 17 residues. In nucleotides, the CDR3 is TGTGCCAGCAGCGCACCTCTTAGCGGGAGGGCCTCAGATACGCAGTATTTT. Encoded protein: CASSAPLSGRASDTQYF.

The chain carries TRBV6-2 or TRBV6-3 and TRBJ2-5; TRBD1 matches 7 bases. The CDR3 has 15 residues. V shed 2 bases, J shed 0 bases, and the junction held 3 bases outside the gene matches. Germline CDR1 is MNHEY and CDR2 is SVGEGT. Here the CDR3 reads CASSYRDSYQETQYF. The DNA of the CDR3 is TGTGCCAGCAGTTACCGGGACAGCTACCAAGAGACCCAGTACTTC.

The chain combines TRBV9 with TRBJ2-1; possible D gene TRBD1, 5 bases. Germline V gives CDR1 SGDLS, CDR2 YYNGEE. The CDR3 spans 13 residues. V was shortened by 5 bases and J by 12 bases, with 18 bases between the two germline ends. Here the CDR3 reads CASRGAGNERQFF. CDR3 sequence (DNA): TGTGCCAGCAGAGGGGCCGGCAATGAGCGGCAGTTCTTC.

This chain uses TRBV5-1 with TRBJ1-2; the D gene is possibly TRBD1 (6 bases). Germline V CDR1 and CDR2: SGHRS, YFSETQ. This CDR3 has 13 amino acids. Trimming stripped 5 bases from V and 3 bases from J, with 11 bases between. The CDR3 spells CASRRDIDYGYTF. The CDR3 DNA reads as TGCGCCAGCAGGAGGGACATCGACTATGGCTACACCTTC.

The gene calls are TRBV28 and TRBJ2-7, with D unclear. With 1 base removed from V and 3 bases from J, the gap between germline ends came to 10 bases. The CDR3 is 14 amino acids. Germline V gives CDR1 MDHEN, CDR2 SYDVKM. CDR3 sequence (DNA): TGTGCCAGCAGTTTATTCGGGTACGGCTACGAGCAGTACTTC. It yields the protein CASSLFGYGYEQYF.

The V call is TRBV5-1, the J call TRBJ2-3; 12 positions match TRBD2. J lost 5 bases, V lost 3 bases, and 4 bases had no gene match. The CDR3 is made up of 15 amino acids. Germline CDR1 SGHRS, CDR2 YFSETQ. CDR3 bases: TGCGCCAGCAGCTCGGCTAGCGGGAGGGGAGATACGCAGTATTTT. Protein sequence: CASSSASGRGDTQYF.

The chain combines TRBV9 with TRBJ2-1; TRBD2 agrees at 10 bases. There are 15 residues in the CDR3. Germline trimming cut 4 bases from V and 6 bases from J; bases unmatched to any gene: 7. Germline V gene sequence: CDR1 SGDLS, CDR2 YYNGEE. CDR3 in DNA: TGTGCCAGCAGCCCCAGCGGGAGGGGTTCCAATGAGCAGTTCTTC. Amino acid sequence: CASSPSGRGSNEQFF.

The rearrangement links TRBV7-9 to TRBJ1-1; possibly TRBD1 for D (6 bases). Germline V gene data show CDR1 as SEHNR and CDR2 as FQNEAQ (reference sequence). The CDR3 is 16 amino acids. The germline V and J ends were trimmed by 6 bases and 1 base, with 18 bases remaining between them. CDR3 amino acids: CASRLPPRGKNTEAFF. The CDR3 bases are TGTGCCAGCAGGCTACCACCCAGGGGAAAGAACACTGAAGCTTTCTTT.

This chain connects TRBV24-1 to TRBJ2-1, with 10 nucleotides matching TRBD1. CDR3 length equals 15 residues. Germline CDR1 is KGHDR and CDR2 is SFDVKD. V lost 4 bases, J lost 8 bases, and 7 bases stayed unmatched. The CDR3 nucleotides read TGTGCCACCAGTGAGCCCGGGACAGGGGTGGATGAGCAGTTCTTC. Protein sequence: CATSEPGTGVDEQFF.

The rearrangement joins TRBV28 to TRBJ1-1; D remains unclear. Between the trimmed V and J ends, which lost 4 bases and 1 base, there was a span of 7 bases. Germline V gene sequence: CDR1 MDHEN, CDR2 SYDVKM. The CDR3 totals 13 residues. DNA of the CDR3: TGTGCCAGCAGTTCCTACAGGAACACTGAAGCTTTCTTT. This encodes CASSSYRNTEAFF.

This chain links TRBV5-8 with TRBJ2-5; D possibly corresponds to TRBD1 (5 bases). Germline CDR1 and CDR2: SGHTS and YDEGEE. CDR3 length: 15 residues. Trimming left V 1 base short and J 3 bases short, with 13 bases between. The CDR3 is CASSLILAGKETQYF. In DNA, the CDR3 is TGTGCCAGCAGCTTGATCTTGGCAGGGAAAGAGACCCAGTACTTC.

CDR3 residues: CASSLSQGPYNEQFF. DNA of the CDR3: TGTGCCAGCAGCTTATCACAGGGACCCTACAATGAGCAGTTCTTC. The rearrangement links TRBV7-2 to TRBJ2-1; possibly TRBD1 for D (6 bases). The CDR3 is 15 amino acids. Trimming took 2 bases from V and 2 from J, leaving 10 bases between them. Germline CDR1 reads SGHTA; CDR2 reads FQGNSA.

V and J are TRBV2 and TRBJ2-1; 9 nucleotides match TRBD2. The germline gives CDR1 SNHLY, CDR2 FYNNEI. There are 16 residues in the CDR3. Trimming removed 6 bases from V and 10 bases from J; junction bases left unmatched: 16. CDR3 sequence (DNA): TGTGCCAGCAGGGACCCTAGCGGGAAGTGGGTCCGCGAGCAGTTCTTC. Amino acid sequence: CASRDPSGKWVREQFF.

The chain joins TRBV6-5 to TRBJ1-4, with D hard to call. The CDR3 has 14 residues. Between the trimmed V and J ends, which lost 2 bases and 2 bases, there was a span of 6 bases. Per the germline V gene, CDR1 is MNHEY and CDR2 is SVGAGI. In nucleotides, the CDR3 is TGTGCCAGCAGTTACCGGGAGACTAATGAAAAACTGTTTTTT. Translated: CASSYRETNEKLFF.

The chain couples TRBV4-1 to TRBJ2-2; 12 bases match TRBD2. Trimming removed 2 bases from V and 5 bases from J; junction bases left unmatched: 3. Germline V gene sequence: CDR1 MGHRA, CDR2 YSYEKL. The CDR3 has 16 residues. CDR3: CASSQLAGGGTGELFF. The DNA for the CDR3 is TGCGCCAGCAGCCAACTAGCGGGAGGGGGAACCGGGGAGCTGTTTTTT.

In DNA form, the CDR3 reads TGTGCCAGTAGTAGGACAGTCGACTATGGCTACACCTTC. Translation gives CASSRTVDYGYTF. The chain employs TRBV19 and TRBJ1-2; possible D gene TRBD1, 6 bases. With 4 bases removed from V and 3 bases from J, the gap between germline ends came to 9 bases. This CDR3 contains 13 residues. CDR1 and CDR2 from the germline V gene are LNHDA and SQIVND (reference sequence).

The gene calls are TRBV30 and TRBJ1-1; D unresolved. Germline CDR1 and CDR2: GTSNPN and SVGIG (reference sequence). The CDR3 has 13 residues. The V gene lost 0 bases and the J gene lost 1 base, with 6 bases spanning the gap. The CDR3 bases are TGTGCCTGGAGTGTAGGCGGGAACACTGAAGCTTTCTTT. It specifies CAWSVGGNTEAFF.

V and J are TRBV28 and TRBJ2-1; maybe TRBD2 (6 bases). Per the germline V gene, CDR1 is MDHEN and CDR2 is SYDVKM. V gave up 6 bases and J gave up 5 bases, with 26 bases separating them. The CDR3 is 18 amino acids. CDR3 in amino acids: CASSPPTASGTLNNEQFF. Here the CDR3 DNA reads TGTGCCAGCAGCCCTCCGACCGCCTCCGGGACTCTCAACAATGAGCAGTTCTTC. Using reference TRBV28 and TRBJ2-1 for the parts outside the CDR3, the full variable domain is DVKVTQSSRYLVKRTGEKVFLECVQDMDHENMFWYRQDPGLGLRLIYFSYDVKMKEKGDIPEGYSVSREKKERFSLILESASTNQTSMYLCASSPPTASGTLNNEQFFGPGTRLTVL.

The J gene is TRBJ2-2, the V gene TRBV19, with D hard to call. The CDR3 length is 14 residues. Germline V gene lookup returns CDR1 LNHDA and CDR2 SQIVND (reference sequence). V was clipped by 1 base and J by 5 bases, with 8 bases between them. CDR3 coding DNA: TGTGCCAGTAGTATAGCCTCGGGTACCGGGGAGCTGTTTTTT. Protein: CASSIASGTGELFF. Using reference TRBV19 and TRBJ2-2 for the parts outside the CDR3, the full variable domain is DGGITQSPKYLFRKEGQNVTLSCEQNLNHDAMYWYRQDPGQGLRLIYYSQIVNDFQKGDIAEGYSVSREKKESFPLTVTSAQKNPTAFYLCASSIASGTGELFFGEGSRLTVL.

V is TRBV4-2 and J is TRBJ2-3; D possibly corresponds to TRBD2 (6 bases). The germline CDR1 and CDR2 sequences are LGHNA and YNFKEQ. V dropped 4 bases and J dropped 4 bases, with 15 bases sitting between them. This CDR3 has 15 amino acids. The CDR3 is CASSRRLEGADTQYF. DNA for the CDR3: TGTGCCAGCAGCCGACGACTAGAAGGGGCAGATACGCAGTATTTT.

CDR3 DNA sequence: TGTGCCAGCAGTTACGTAGTGGACAGGCAGTTCTTC. Translation gives CASSYVVDRQFF. V usage is TRBV6-6 and J usage is TRBJ2-1, with a weak D call TRBD1 (6 bases). With 2 bases removed from V and 12 bases from J, the gap between germline ends came to 11 bases. The CDR3 contains 12 residues. Per germline, CDR1 MNHNY and CDR2 SVGAGI (reference sequence).